The source of this T cell receptor beta chain is a study of T cell responses to AZD1222 COVID-19 vaccine. Study-level results: Reports say nearly half of spike-specific TCRs go after unmutated variant regions.

Profiled with immunoSEQ multiplex PCR; TCRdb holds only in-frame clones, not every one. The sample consists of some 49,000 clones, 60% to 85% of them appearing once. Comment on this clone: What it binds is not known.

The germline V and J ends were trimmed by 3 bases and 1 base, with 9 bases remaining between them. This CDR3 is built from 14 residues. The germline gives CDR1 MDHEN, CDR2 SYDVKM. Sequences were derived from peripheral blood, sampled on day 0 of AZD1222 vaccination. The receptor was isolated from an adult in good health. The chain uses TRBV28 and TRBJ1-1, with D unresolved. The CDR3 reads CASSFLTPNTEAFF. The CDR3 DNA follows: TGTGCCAGCAGTTTCTTAACCCCGAACACTGAAGCTTTCTTT.